Listed below are T cell receptor beta chains from one sample, sequenced in a study of blood T cell repertoires in COVID-19. The protocol was immunoSEQ multiplex PCR, while the TCRdb copy is restricted to in-frame clones and leaves out a portion. The sample carries under 250,000 clones, around nine tenths recorded once. Sequencing was done on a sample of PBMCs or T cells enriched from blood (not recorded which). These TCRs come from a woman aged 25 to 39 who had been exposed to COVID-19. Each CDR3 is given with its conserved first and last residue. Clone size appears in some rows only: once, few, many, or a class for an expanded clone.

len,abundance,v_gene,j_gene,CDR3aa
16,once,TRBV18,TRBJ2-5,CASSPRLRTLGKTQYF
16,NA,TRBV9,TRBJ2-7,CASSPRLAGGPYEQYF
13,NA,TRBV5-5,TRBJ2-7,CASSLGQGGEQYF
14,NA,TRBV29-1,TRBJ2-1,CSVTLSGRPTEQFF
14,NA,TRBV5-6,TRBJ2-7,CASSLESGRGEQYF
17,once,TRBV30,TRBJ1-2,CAWSVTRTGVHSYGYTF
14,NA,TRBV5-4,TRBJ1-1,CASSRPQGGLEAFF
13,NA,TRBV12-3/TRBV12-4,TRBJ2-7,CASSWTGYGEQYF
18,NA,TRBV11-2,TRBJ2-1,CASSLEVRGARRDNEQFF
14,NA,TRBV7-2,TRBJ1-2,CASSSPGANYGYTF
14,NA,TRBV24-1,TRBJ1-5,CATSEGGSNQPQHF
15,once,TRBV4-1,TRBJ1-6,CASSQNREDNSPLHF
15,NA,TRBV2,TRBJ1-3,CASSATLFSGNTIYF
18,NA,TRBV5-1,TRBJ2-2,CASSPRTSGYANTGELFF
17,NA,TRBV4-1,TRBJ2-4,CASSQPRQGRAKNIQYF
15,NA,TRBV10-3,TRBJ2-1,CAISAGTGNYNEQFF
16,NA,TRBV11-2,TRBJ2-4,CASSFPLGGSINIQYF
15,NA,TRBV5-1,TRBJ1-1,CASSLVGGLNTEAFF
15,NA,TRBV30,TRBJ2-1,CAWSSTFSSYNEQFF
15,NA,TRBV5-1,TRBJ2-2,CASSLALAGGGELFF
13,few,TRBV30,TRBJ1-1,CAWTQAMNTEAFF
14,once,TRBV7-2,TRBJ2-5,CASSGHRGQETQYF
14,NA,TRBV5-6,TRBJ1-1,CASSSDRWGAEAFF
13,NA,TRBV7-9,TRBJ2-1,CASSFRIAREQFF
16,once,TRBV28,TRBJ2-2,CASSLLSEGVRGELFF
15,NA,TRBV6-5,TRBJ2-1,CASSSKREGLGEQFF
13,NA,TRBV19,TRBJ1-3,CASSIQTGNTIYF
15,NA,TRBV19,TRBJ2-2,CASSIGLAGTGELFF
15,NA,TRBV15,TRBJ2-1,CATSGGSVTYNEQFF
13,NA,TRBV30,TRBJ2-5,CAWSPDRRTAQYF
13,NA,TRBV7-9,TRBJ2-7,CASSQTSGGEQYF
12,NA,TRBV10-3,TRBJ2-2,CAIGGGGGELFF
15,NA,TRBV3-1/TRBV3-2,TRBJ2-7,CASSLQPRDHYEQYF
17,NA,TRBV5-4,TRBJ2-1,CASSWRISPSSYNEQFF
15,NA,TRBV7-3,TRBJ2-5,CASSPFRREGETQYF
13,NA,TRBV14,TRBJ1-6,CASSRLALEPLHF
13,few,TRBV30,TRBJ1-2,CAWHGQLNYGYTF
14,NA,TRBV5-4,TRBJ2-6,CASRVYSGANVLTF
17,NA,TRBV19,TRBJ2-2,CASSIAGAGRSTGELFF
15,NA,TRBV6-1,TRBJ2-7,CASSERQRSSYEQYF
15,once,TRBV19,TRBJ1-4,CASSSATGWVEKLFF
15,NA,TRBV9,TRBJ1-2,CASSVAGGADYGYTF
14,NA,TRBV10-3,TRBJ1-2,CAISEKGLSYGYTF
15,NA,TRBV15,TRBJ2-1,CATSRGPGPYNEQFF